These T cell receptor beta chains were read from a single sample in a study of blood T cell repertoires in COVID-19. Only in-frame clones appear in the TCRdb table, and some are missing; sequencing was by immunoSEQ multiplex PCR. The sample shows some 230,000 clones, just under 85% of them seen only once. The specimen sequenced was PBMCs or T cells enriched from blood (not recorded which). The source of these receptors is a man aged 40-49 years who had recovered from COVID-19. Both conserved end residues are part of each CDR3. Each record gives: J gene, V gene, CDR3 protein.

TRBJ1-2,TRBV28,CASRPGQGAEGYTF
TRBJ1-5,TRBV2,CASSRAPGQGQGQPQHF
TRBJ1-2,TRBV5-5,CASSPLSGTGYSF
TRBJ1-1,TRBV2,CASSVGQNTEAFF
TRBJ2-1,TRBV11-2,CASSLDRGGSYNEQFF
TRBJ2-5,TRBV11-2,CASSSGETQYF
TRBJ1-1,TRBV7-6,CASSQGHAVGGTEAFF
TRBJ1-2,TRBV27,CASSLSQRGGYTF
TRBJ1-3,TRBV7-8,CASSPQGSGNTIYF
TRBJ2-5,TRBV9,CASSGPLEGTQYF
TRBJ2-2,TRBV19,CALQETNTGELFF
TRBJ2-5,TRBV4-1,CASSQDYLQETQYF
TRBJ2-1,TRBV14,CASSPGQGYNEQFF
TRBJ1-1,TRBV11-3,CASSLGRGENTEAFF
TRBJ1-5,TRBV28,CASCFPQGRGNQPQHF
TRBJ2-1,TRBV7-2,CASSLVAGGEQFF
TRBJ2-4,TRBV19,CASSTGGKNIQYF
TRBJ2-7,TRBV4-2,CASSRATSGGAYEQYF
TRBJ2-2,TRBV27,CASSPSTSLFTGELFF
TRBJ2-1,TRBV19,CASRRLAGTSYNEQFF
TRBJ2-2,TRBV18,CASSPWRDSTGELFF
TRBJ2-1,TRBV5-1,CATAEDTGTYNEQFF
TRBJ2-7,TRBV27,CASSSPRAAGGRREQYF
TRBJ2-7,TRBV5-1,CASSLGGSGYEQYF
TRBJ2-1,TRBV14,CASRGTGGLINEQFF
TRBJ1-1,TRBV9,CASSAGTSPIASF
TRBJ2-5,TRBV18,CASSPTTSGRETQYF
TRBJ1-4,TRBV5-6,CASSLAGRGAEKLFF
TRBJ2-5,TRBV5-1,CASSLAGTGGQETQYF
TRBJ1-5,TRBV21-1,CASRFPGGRGNQPQHF
TRBJ1-5,TRBV1,CTSSQGRGYNQPQHF
TRBJ1-6,TRBV6-1,CASREQGAFNNSPLHF
TRBJ2-7,TRBV4-1,CASSQSQTSSMYEQYF
TRBJ1-6,TRBV19,CASTETVNSPLHF
TRBJ2-1,TRBV5-1,CASSLGLGPNEQFF
TRBJ2-1,TRBV28,CASSSIGGRSYNEQFF